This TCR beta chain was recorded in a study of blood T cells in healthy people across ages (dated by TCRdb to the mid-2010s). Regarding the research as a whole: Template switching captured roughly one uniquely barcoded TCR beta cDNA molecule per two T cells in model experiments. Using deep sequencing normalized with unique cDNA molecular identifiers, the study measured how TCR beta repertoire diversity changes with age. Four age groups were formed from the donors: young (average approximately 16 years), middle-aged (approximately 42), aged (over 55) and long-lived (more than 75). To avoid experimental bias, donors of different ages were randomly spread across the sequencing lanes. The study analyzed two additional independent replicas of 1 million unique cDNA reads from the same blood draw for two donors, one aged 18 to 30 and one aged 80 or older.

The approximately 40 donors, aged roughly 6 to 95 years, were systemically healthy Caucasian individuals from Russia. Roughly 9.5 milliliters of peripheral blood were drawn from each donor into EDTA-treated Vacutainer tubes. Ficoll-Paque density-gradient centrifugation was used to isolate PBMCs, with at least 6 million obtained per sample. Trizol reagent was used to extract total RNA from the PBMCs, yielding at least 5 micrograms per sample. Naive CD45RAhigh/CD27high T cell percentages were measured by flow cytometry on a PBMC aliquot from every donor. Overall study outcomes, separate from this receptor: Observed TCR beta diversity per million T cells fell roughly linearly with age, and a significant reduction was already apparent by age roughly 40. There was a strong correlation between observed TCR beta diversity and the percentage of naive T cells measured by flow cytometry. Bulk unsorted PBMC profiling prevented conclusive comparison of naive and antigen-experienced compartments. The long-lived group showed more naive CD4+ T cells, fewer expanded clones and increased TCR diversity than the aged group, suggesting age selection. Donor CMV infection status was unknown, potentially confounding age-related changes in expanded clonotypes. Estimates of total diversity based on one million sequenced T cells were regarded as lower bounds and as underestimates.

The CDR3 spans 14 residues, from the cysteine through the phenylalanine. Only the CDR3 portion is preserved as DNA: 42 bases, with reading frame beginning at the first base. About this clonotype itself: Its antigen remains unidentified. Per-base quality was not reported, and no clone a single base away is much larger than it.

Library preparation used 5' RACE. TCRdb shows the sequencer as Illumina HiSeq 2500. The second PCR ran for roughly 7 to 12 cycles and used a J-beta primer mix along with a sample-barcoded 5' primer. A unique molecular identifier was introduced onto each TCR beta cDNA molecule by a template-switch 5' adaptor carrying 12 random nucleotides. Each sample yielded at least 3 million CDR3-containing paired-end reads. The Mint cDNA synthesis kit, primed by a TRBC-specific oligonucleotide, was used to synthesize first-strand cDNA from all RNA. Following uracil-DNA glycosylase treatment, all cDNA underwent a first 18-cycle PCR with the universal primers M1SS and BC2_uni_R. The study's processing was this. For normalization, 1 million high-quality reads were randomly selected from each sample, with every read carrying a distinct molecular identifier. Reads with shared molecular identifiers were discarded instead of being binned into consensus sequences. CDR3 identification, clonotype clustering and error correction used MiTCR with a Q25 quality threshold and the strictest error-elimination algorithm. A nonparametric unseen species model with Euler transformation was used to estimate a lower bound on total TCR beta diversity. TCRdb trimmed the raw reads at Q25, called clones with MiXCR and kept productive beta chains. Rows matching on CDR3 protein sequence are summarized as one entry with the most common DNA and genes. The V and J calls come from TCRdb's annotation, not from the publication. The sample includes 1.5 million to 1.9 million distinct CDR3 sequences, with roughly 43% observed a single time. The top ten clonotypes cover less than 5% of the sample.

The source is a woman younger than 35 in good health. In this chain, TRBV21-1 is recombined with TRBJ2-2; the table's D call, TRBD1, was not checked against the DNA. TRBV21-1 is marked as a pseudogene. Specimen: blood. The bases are TGTGCCATCTTCCGGGACCGCCCGGTCGGGGAGCTGTTTTTT. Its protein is CAIFRDRPVGELFF.